The 30 T cell receptor beta chains listed next were all sequenced from one sample in a study of cytomegalovirus exposure and HLA in healthy donors listed by TCRdb under 2017. The method was the immunoSEQ multiplex PCR assay. A mixture of 60 forward primers for TCR Vbeta segments and 13 reverse primers for TCR Jbeta segments was used in the multiplex PCR. TCRdb's version of the immuneACCESS table is confined to in-frame rearrangements and falls short of the full clone set. An unresolved V gene accounts for under half of the shortfall where checked; the remainder is of unknown origin. Recorded for this sample are about 140,000 clones; over 75% of them occurred a single time. The ten largest account for about 2.2% of the sample. The sequenced sample was PBMCs. The receptors here all came from a man aged 30 to 45 in good health and CMV-seronegative.

This chain uses TRBV7-2 with TRBJ2-2, with D tentatively TRBD1 (6 bases). V lost 5 bases to trimming and J lost 3 bases, with 10 bases between them. Looked up from germline, CDR1 is SGHTA and CDR2 is FQGNSA. This CDR3 has 14 residues. Here the CDR3 DNA reads TGTGCCAGCAGCCGACAGGAACACACCGGGGAGCTGTTTTTT. It encodes CASSRQEHTGELFF.

The V gene is TRBV28, the J gene TRBJ2-7; D may be TRBD1 (5 bases). V lost 4 bases and J lost 3, with 10 bases in between. The CDR3 has 13 residues. Germline V CDR1 and CDR2: MDHEN, SYDVKM. The CDR3: CASSSGSFYEQYF. The CDR3 nucleotides are TGTGCCAGCAGTTCAGGGTCCTTCTACGAGCAGTACTTC.

J is TRBJ2-5 and V is TRBV5-4; 8 positions agree with TRBD1. Germline values: CDR1 SGHNT, CDR2 YYREEE (reference sequence). The junction had 8 bases not matched to a gene; V was cut back by 3 bases and J by 4 bases. The CDR3 spans 15 residues. Here the CDR3 DNA reads TGTGCCAGCAGCTCGAGTGACAGGGGATTAGAGACCCAGTACTTC. Translating gives CASSSSDRGLETQYF. The variable domain in full, completed from reference TRBV5-4 and TRBJ2-5, reads ETGVTQSPTHLIKTRGQQVTLRCSSQSGHNTVSWYQQALGQGPQFIFQYYREEENGRGNFPPRFSGLQFPNYSSELNVNALELDDSALYLCASSSSDRGLETQYFGPGTRLLVL.

V is TRBV7-9 and J is TRBJ1-1, with unresolved D. CDR1 and CDR2 from the germline V gene are SEHNR and FQNEAQ (reference sequence). This CDR3 is 12 amino acids long. V shed 5 bases and J shed 7 bases, with 11 bases lying between them. CDR3 protein: CASSGRRSEAFF. The CDR3 bases are TGTGCCAGCAGCGGGAGAAGGAGTGAAGCTTTCTTT. The variable domain in full, completed from reference TRBV7-9 and TRBJ1-1, reads DTGVSQNPRHKITKRGQNVTFRCDPISEHNRLYWYRQTLGQGPEFLTYFQNEAQLEKSRLLSDRFSAERPKGSFSTLEIQRTEQGDSAMYLCASSGRRSEAFFGQGTRLTVV.

The chain combines TRBV15 with TRBJ1-3; D uncertain. The germline V gene has CDR1 LNHNV and CDR2 YYDKDF (reference sequence). The CDR3 contains 14 residues. V lost 0 bases, J lost 3 bases, and 6 bases lay in between. CDR3 DNA: TGTGCCACCAGCAGAGATATCGGTGGAAACACCATATATTTT. Protein: CATSRDIGGNTIYF.

The chain links TRBV7-2 to TRBJ2-2, with a possible D match to TRBD2 (6 bases). The CDR3 is 15 residues long. Germline lookup yields CDR1 SGHTA and CDR2 FQGNSA. Trimming left V 0 bases short and J 7 bases short, with 12 bases between. CDR3 sequence reads: CASSLAILAGGELFF. The CDR3 nucleotides read TGTGCCAGCAGCTTAGCGATACTAGCCGGCGGGGAGCTGTTTTTT. Together with reference TRBV7-2 and TRBJ2-2, the CDR3 gives the full variable domain: GAGVSQSPSNKVTEKGKDVELRCDPISGHTALYWYRQSLGQGLEFLIYFQGNSAPDKSGLPSDRFSAERTGGSVSTLTIQRTQQEDSAVYLCASSLAILAGGELFFGEGSRLTVL.

The chain links TRBV6-5 to TRBJ2-2; no reliable D call. CDR1 is MNHEY and CDR2 is SVGAGI in the germline V gene. This CDR3 is 15 amino acids long. V gave up 7 bases and J gave up 3 bases, with 15 bases separating them. Written as DNA, the CDR3 is TGTGCCAGCAACAAGAAAGACGGGTACACCGGGGAGCTGTTTTTT. It specifies CASNKKDGYTGELFF.

The genes are TRBV4-1 and TRBJ1-5; a weak D match, TRBD1 (5 bases). Germline CDR1 and CDR2: MGHRA and YSYEKL. The V gene lost 2 bases and the J gene lost 0 bases, with 17 bases spanning the gap. CDR3 size: 18 residues. The CDR3 region is CASSQLGRGGYSNQPQHF. CDR3 bases: TGCGCCAGCAGCCAATTGGGGAGGGGCGGTTATAGCAATCAGCCCCAGCATTTT.

This clone was detected only a few times. The chain links TRBV5-4 to TRBJ2-6; no clear D. Trimming took 4 bases from V and 0 from J, leaving 8 bases between them. The CDR3 is 15 residues long. CDR1 SGHNT and CDR2 YYREEE come from the germline V gene (reference sequence). CDR3 residues: CASSPPGSGANVLTF. CDR3 nucleotide sequence: TGTGCCAGCAGCCCGCCGGGCTCTGGGGCCAACGTCCTGACTTTC.

This chain uses TRBV2 with TRBJ1-2; D perhaps matches TRBD1 (5 bases). V was pared by 4 bases and J by 6 bases, with 9 bases between. Germline loops: CDR1 SNHLY, CDR2 FYNNEI. CDR3 length equals 12 residues. CDR3 sequence (DNA): TGTGCCAGCAGTGGCAGGGATCATGGCTACACCTTC. Encoded protein: CASSGRDHGYTF. The full variable domain, with the rest looked up from reference TRBV2 and TRBJ1-2, is EPEVTQTPSHQVTQMGQEVILRCVPISNHLYFYWYRQILGQKVEFLVSFYNNEISEKSEIFDDQFSVERPDGSNFTLKIRSTKLEDSAMYFCASSGRDHGYTFGSGTRLTVV.

V usage is TRBV7-9 and J usage is TRBJ2-2; 8 bases align to TRBD2. Germline assignment: CDR1 SEHNR and CDR2 FQNEAQ (reference sequence). The CDR3 spans 15 residues. V shed 7 bases, J shed 0 bases, and the junction held 4 bases outside the gene matches. The CDR3 bases are TGTGCCAGCACCCCGGGGGGGCCGAACACCGGGGAGCTGTTTTTT. Residues: CASTPGGPNTGELFF.

The chain is built from TRBV19 and TRBJ2-1, with D maybe TRBD2 (6 bases). Germline loops: CDR1 LNHDA, CDR2 SQIVND (reference sequence). The CDR3 is made up of 17 amino acids. Trimming removed 3 bases at V and 0 bases at J, with 15 bases between. The CDR3 sequence: CASSIRRAGSSYNEQFF. The CDR3 bases are TGTGCCAGTAGTATTCGACGGGCGGGGAGCTCCTACAATGAGCAGTTCTTC.

The J gene is TRBJ2-3, the V gene TRBV14; D gene uncertain. CDR1 and CDR2 from the germline V gene are SGHDN and FVKESK. CDR3 length equals 13 residues. V was shortened by 7 bases and J by 1 base, with 9 bases between the two germline ends. This CDR3 reads CASTPTGTDTQYF. CDR3 nucleotide sequence: TGTGCCAGCACCCCAACGGGCACAGATACGCAGTATTTT.

In nucleotides, the CDR3 is TGTGCCAGCAGTTTAACAGGGGGAGCAGATGAAAAACTGTTTTTT. Its translation: CASSLTGGADEKLFF. The chain carries TRBV28 and TRBJ1-4; 8 nucleotides agree with TRBD1. The CDR3 is 15 residues long. The ends lost 2 bases at V and 6 bases at J; junction bases unmatched: 5. Germline CDR1 MDHEN, CDR2 SYDVKM.

A single count supports this clone. The chain uses TRBV5-4 and TRBJ1-1, with 9 bases identical to TRBD1. The CDR3 sequence is 14 residues long. The ends lost 1 base at V and 3 bases at J; junction bases unmatched: 1. In germline, CDR1 is SGHNT, CDR2 YYREEE (reference sequence). The CDR3 sequence: CASSLRDRDTEAFF. DNA of the CDR3: TGTGCCAGCAGCTTGAGGGACAGGGACACTGAAGCTTTCTTT.

This chain links TRBV4-1 with TRBJ1-1; perhaps TRBD1 as D (6 bases). The CDR3 is 18 residues long. Per the germline V gene, CDR1 is MGHRA and CDR2 is YSYEKL. With 5 bases removed from V and 1 base from J, the gap between germline ends came to 23 bases. CDR3 loop: CASSKGVQRGTKNTEAFF. The DNA for the CDR3 is TGCGCCAGCAGCAAGGGGGTCCAGCGGGGGACCAAGAACACTGAAGCTTTCTTT.

The chain joins TRBV6-1 to TRBJ2-1; 7 bases agree with TRBD2. Germline CDR1 MNHNS, CDR2 SASEGT. V shed 0 bases and J 16 bases; nucleotides not matched to a gene: 9. The length of the CDR3 is 13 residues. Written as DNA, the CDR3 is TGTGCCAGCAGTGAAGCGGGACCCGCGGGGGTCTTCTTC. This translates into CASSEAGPAGVFF.

The chain recombines TRBV7-8 with TRBJ1-2; D might be TRBD1 (5 bases). Per the germline V gene, CDR1 is SGHVS and CDR2 is FQNEAQ. V was trimmed by 0 bases and J by 7 bases, leaving 9 bases between them. This CDR3 has 13 residues. CDR3 bases: TGTGCCAGCAGCTTAGCGGGGCTCTTTGGCTACACCTTC. Amino acids: CASSLAGLFGYTF. Based on the CDR3 plus reference TRBV7-8 and TRBJ1-2, the full variable domain is GAGVSQSPRYKVAKRGQDVALRCDPISGHVSLFWYQQALGQGPEFLTYFQNEAQLDKSGLPSDRFFAERPEGSVSTLKIQRTQQEDSAVYLCASSLAGLFGYTFGSGTRLTVV.

The J gene is TRBJ2-3, the V gene TRBV11-2, with 9 bases that match TRBD1. With V trimmed by 6 bases and J by 5 bases, 12 bases remained unmatched. This CDR3 region has 16 residues. The germline CDR1 and CDR2 sequences are SGHAT and FQNNGV. CDR3 coding DNA: TGTGCCAGCAGGCCAGGAACAGGGGGCGCTTTAGATACGCAGTATTTT. Amino acid sequence: CASRPGTGGALDTQYF.

On this clone itself: The junction departs from the called germline gene at one end, perhaps through a read error. The chain carries TRBV25-1 and TRBJ1-1; 7 bases are shared with TRBD1. Per germline, CDR1 MGHDK and CDR2 SYGVNS. This CDR3 region has 17 residues. CDR3 in amino acids: CASSEYRVTGRNPEAFF. In DNA form, the CDR3 reads TGTGCCAGCAGTGAATATCGGGTGACAGGGAGGAACCCTGAAGCTTTCTTT.

V and J are TRBV5-6 and TRBJ1-5, with D unclear. Trimming pared 2 bases from V and 5 bases from J, leaving 8 bases between. The CDR3 length is 13 residues. Germline CDR1 is SGHDT and CDR2 is YYEEEE. The chain's CDR3 is CASSFNQDQPQHF. CDR3 DNA: TGTGCCAGCAGCTTCAATCAGGATCAGCCCCAGCATTTT.

V and J are TRBV6-5 and TRBJ1-3; 8 nucleotides agree with TRBD1. The CDR3 consists of 14 residues. Unmatched junction bases numbered 5, after V lost 6 bases and J lost 4 bases. Germline CDR1 MNHEY, CDR2 SVGAGI. CDR3 in DNA: TGTGCCAGCAGGCCAGGGGGCAAGGGAAACACCATATATTTT. Protein product: CASRPGGKGNTIYF.

J is TRBJ1-2 and V is TRBV6-4; D possibly corresponds to TRBD1 (6 bases). The V gene's germline CDR1 is MRHNA and CDR2 SNTAGT. The CDR3 is 14 residues long. V shed 5 bases and J shed 8 bases, with 18 bases lying between them. CDR3 region: CASSRSTGLRGYTF. CDR3 DNA sequence: TGTGCCAGCAGTAGATCGACAGGCCTCAGGGGCTACACCTTC.

The V and J genes are TRBV5-1 and TRBJ1-5, with 10 nucleotides matching TRBD1. The CDR3 extends over 15 amino acids. Germline lookup yields CDR1 SGHRS and CDR2 YFSETQ. V trimming: 4 bases; J trimming: 5 bases; junction bases outside the gene matches: 6. CDR3 protein: CASSPGQGNYQPQHF. The DNA of the CDR3 is TGCGCCAGCAGCCCGGGACAGGGGAATTATCAGCCCCAGCATTTT.

V gene TRBV5-1 combines with J gene TRBJ1-1, with D possibly matching TRBD1 (5 bases). CDR3 size: 14 residues. Germline V gene data show CDR1 as SGHRS and CDR2 as YFSETQ. The V and J ends lost 0 bases and 1 base respectively, with 7 bases between them. In DNA form, the CDR3 reads TGCGCCAGCAGCTTGGACGGACAGAACACTGAAGCTTTCTTT. It specifies CASSLDGQNTEAFF.

J is TRBJ1-1 and V is TRBV28, with a tentative D call TRBD1 (5 bases). The CDR3 has 14 residues. Germline CDR1 and CDR2: MDHEN and SYDVKM. The V gene lost 6 bases and the J gene lost 3 bases, with 14 bases spanning the gap. CDR3: CASRPSGEYTEAFF. As DNA, the CDR3 is TGTGCCAGCAGACCATCGGGGGAATACACTGAAGCTTTCTTT.

This chain links TRBV23-1 with TRBJ1-5, with a weak D call TRBD1 (6 bases). TRBV23-1 is reported as an ORF; its role is uncertain. This CDR3 is 19 amino acids long. Trimming took off 1 base at V and 5 bases at J, with 24 bases between the two ends. CDR3: CASSQLRTKTSRTDQPQHF. The CDR3 DNA follows: TGCGCCAGCAGTCAATTGCGCACAAAAACCTCCCGGACAGATCAGCCCCAGCATTTT.

This clone has ten or more counts. V is TRBV4-1 and J is TRBJ2-3; 7 bases map to TRBD1. The CDR3 is made up of 16 amino acids. The V segment lost 4 bases and the J segment 0 bases; nucleotides outside the gene matches: 7. Germline V lookup: CDR1 MGHRA, CDR2 YSYEKL. CDR3 amino acids: CASSRQGERSTDTQYF. The CDR3 nucleotides are TGCGCCAGCAGCCGTCAGGGGGAGCGTAGCACAGATACGCAGTATTTT.

The chain combines TRBV6-6 with TRBJ2-1, with 7 bases lining up with TRBD1. Germline V gene data show CDR1 as MNHNY and CDR2 as SVGAGI (reference sequence). This CDR3 region has 14 residues. With 5 bases clipped from V and 5 bases from J, the junction kept 6 bases outside the gene matches. The CDR3 sequence is CASSQRGQNNEQFF. The CDR3 DNA is TGTGCCAGCAGTCAAAGGGGGCAGAACAATGAGCAGTTCTTC.

The chain is built from TRBV11-2 and TRBJ2-3, with D maybe TRBD1 (8 bases). Germline-derived CDR1 and CDR2 are SGHAT and FQNNGV. CDR3 length: 17 residues. Trimming took 5 bases from V and 3 from J, leaving 21 bases between them. The CDR3 coding sequence is TGTGCCAGCAGCAAGCGAGTTACAGGGGGGGGGACAGATACGCAGTATTTT. Protein sequence: CASSKRVTGGGTDTQYF.